The 16 T cell receptor beta chains presented below share a single source sample, sequenced in a study of PD-1 blockade in classical Hodgkin lymphoma. The assay was immunoSEQ multiplex PCR, and TCRdb's table has in-frame clones only and misses some. The repertoire has some 30,000 clones, roughly 70% of them found once; the top ten carry more than 25%. After autologous stem cell transplantation all patients relapsed, and prior brentuximab vedotin exposure differed between cohorts. Sequences were derived from peripheral blood mononuclear cells (PBMCs), sampled before the second cycle of nivolumab. These TCRs come from a human donor with classical Hodgkin lymphoma.

This clone was observed a few times. The chain joins TRBV4-3 to TRBJ1-1; 7 positions match TRBD1. CDR1 and CDR2 (germline): LGHNA, YSLEER. Germline trimming cut 3 bases from V and 3 bases from J; bases unmatched to any gene: 10. This CDR3 has 16 amino acids. CDR3: CASSQPAAGGYTEAFF. As DNA, the CDR3 is TGCGCCAGCAGCCAGCCTGCGGCAGGGGGATACACTGAAGCTTTCTTT.

This clone is a singleton in its sample. The rearrangement links TRBV6-6 to TRBJ2-2; 10 bases agree with TRBD2. The J segment lost 5 bases and the V segment lost 5 bases, leaving 8 bases of the junction unmatched. The CDR3 length is 16 residues. In germline, CDR1 is MNHNY, CDR2 SVGAGI (reference sequence). CDR3 amino acids: CASSSIAGGGTGELFF. CDR3 nucleotide sequence: TGTGCCAGCAGTAGTATAGCGGGAGGAGGGACCGGGGAGCTGTTTTTT.

The chain couples TRBV5-4 to TRBJ2-7; D is possibly TRBD1 (6 bases). V lost 4 bases and J 7 bases, leaving 15 bases between the germline ends. There are 13 residues in the CDR3. The germline CDR1 and CDR2 sequences are SGHNT and YYREEE (reference sequence). The CDR3 region is CASSNGQTREQYF. For the CDR3, the DNA is TGTGCCAGCAGCAACGGACAGACGAGGGAGCAGTACTTC.

The V and J genes are TRBV7-9 and TRBJ1-1; 8 nucleotides agree with TRBD1. V trimming: 5 bases; J trimming: 6 bases; junction bases outside the gene matches: 8. Per germline, CDR1 SEHNR and CDR2 FQNEAQ (reference sequence). This CDR3 spans 14 amino acids. CDR3 sequence: CASSPLDRVAEAFF. The CDR3 DNA reads TGTGCCAGCAGCCCACTGGACAGGGTAGCTGAAGCTTTCTTT.

The chain recombines TRBV29-1 with TRBJ2-7; 10 bases align to TRBD2. The CDR3 contains 16 residues. The V gene end was trimmed by 0 bases and the J gene end by 0 bases; junction bases not matched to a gene: 5. The germline V gene encodes CDR1 SQVTM and CDR2 ANQGSEA. CDR3 in DNA: TGCAGCGTTGAAGATTCAACTAGCGGGGCCTCCTACGAGCAGTACTTC. This sequence encodes CSVEDSTSGASYEQYF.

The J gene is TRBJ1-1, the V gene TRBV19; tentatively, D is TRBD1 (5 bases). Germline CDR1 and CDR2: LNHDA and SQIVND (reference sequence). This CDR3 is built from 18 residues. The V end was cut by 4 bases, the J end by 11 bases, with 32 bases between. The chain's CDR3 is CASSTKYRDLPTILGAFF. CDR3 bases: TGTGCCAGTAGTACAAAATACCGGGACCTACCTACGATCCTTGGGGCTTTCTTT.

The chain uses TRBV6-6 and TRBJ2-5; 12 bases line up with TRBD2. CDR1 and CDR2 (germline): MNHNY, SVGAGI (reference sequence). J lost 5 bases, V lost 4 bases, and 8 bases had no gene match. The CDR3 extends over 16 amino acids. DNA for the CDR3: TGTGCCAGCAGTTCAGCTAGCGGGGGGGCTATGGAGACCCAGTACTTC. Translated: CASSSASGGAMETQYF.

This chain uses TRBV11-2 with TRBJ2-7, with 8 bases fitting TRBD1. Per germline, CDR1 SGHAT and CDR2 FQNNGV. V lost 0 bases and J lost 0; bases outside the gene matches: 16. There are 20 residues in the CDR3. The CDR3 protein is CASSLEMGQAAQYPSYEQYF. The CDR3 DNA follows: TGTGCCAGCAGCTTAGAGATGGGACAGGCTGCCCAATACCCCTCCTACGAGCAGTACTTC.

This clone appeared a few times. The gene calls are TRBV30 and TRBJ2-1; 10 bases fit TRBD2. Trimming cost V 1 base and J 8 bases; bases outside gene matches: 8. CDR3 length: 15 amino acids. CDR1 and CDR2 from the germline V gene are GTSNPN and SVGIG (reference sequence). CDR3 residues: CAWSEAGGLRDEQFF. The CDR3 DNA sequence: TGTGCCTGGAGTGAAGCGGGAGGGCTCCGTGATGAGCAGTTCTTC.

The chain joins TRBV4-3 to TRBJ2-7; the match to TRBD2 covers 10 bases. CDR3 size: 17 residues. The V gene end was trimmed by 1 base and the J gene end by 0 bases; junction bases not matched to a gene: 6. The germline V gene encodes CDR1 LGHNA and CDR2 YSLEER. The CDR3 region has the DNA TGCGCCAGCAGCCAAGGAAGACTAGCGGGTGGCTCCTACGAGCAGTACTTC. Translated, it gives CASSQGRLAGGSYEQYF.

This chain uses TRBV18 with TRBJ1-5, with D unclear. The CDR3 sequence is 13 residues long. Germline values: CDR1 KGHSH, CDR2 LQKENI. Deletions cut 3 bases from V and 1 base from J, with 4 bases between. CDR3 residues: CASSPVSNQPQHF. The CDR3 nucleotides are TGTGCCAGCTCACCGGTAAGCAATCAGCCCCAGCATTTT. Using reference TRBV18 and TRBJ1-5 for the parts outside the CDR3, the full variable domain is NAGVMQNPRHLVRRRGQEARLRCSPMKGHSHVYWYRQLPEEGLKFMVYLQKENIIDESGMPKERFSAEFPKEGPSILRIQQVVRGDSAAYFCASSPVSNQPQHFGDGTRLSIL.

The V gene is TRBV5-1, the J gene TRBJ2-6; 7 nucleotides agree with TRBD1. The germline V gene has CDR1 SGHRS and CDR2 YFSETQ. J was trimmed by 0 bases and V by 3 bases; bases with no gene match: 6. The CDR3 sequence is 17 residues long. CDR3 amino acids: CASSSVGQFSGANVLTF. CDR3 coding DNA: TGCGCCAGCAGCTCTGTGGGACAGTTCTCTGGGGCCAACGTCCTGACTTTC. The complete variable domain, with remaining parts taken from reference TRBV5-1 and TRBJ2-6, reads KAGVTQTPRYLIKTRGQQVTLSCSPISGHRSVSWYQQTPGQGLQFLFEYFSETQRNKGNFPGRFSGRQFSNSRSEMNVSTLELGDSALYLCASSSVGQFSGANVLTFGAGSRLTVL.

The CDR3 DNA reads TGTGCCAGCAGTTCCCCCGGGGGTGCAGGGAGAGAGGCCCAGCATTTT. Translation gives CASSSPGGAGREAQHF. This chain joins TRBV28 and TRBJ1-5; D may be TRBD1 (5 bases). CDR1 MDHEN and CDR2 SYDVKM come from the germline V gene. This CDR3 has 16 amino acids. With 4 bases removed from V and 11 bases from J, the gap between germline ends came to 24 bases. The full variable domain, completed using reference TRBV28 and TRBJ1-5, is DVKVTQSSRYLVKRTGEKVFLECVQDMDHENMFWYRQDPGLGLRLIYFSYDVKMKEKGDIPEGYSVSREKKERFSLILESASTNQTSMYLCASSSPGGAGREAQHFGDGTRLSIL.

The J gene is TRBJ1-5, the V gene TRBV30, with a possible D match to TRBD1 (5 bases). This CDR3 contains 13 residues. V shed 1 base and J shed 5 bases, with 9 bases lying between them. Germline CDR1 GTSNPN, CDR2 SVGIG (reference sequence). The CDR3 DNA is TGTGCCTGGAGTGAAGACAGCCATCAGCCCCAGCATTTT. It codes for CAWSEDSHQPQHF.

The genes are TRBV28 and TRBJ2-1; D is perhaps TRBD2 (6 bases). The CDR3 has 15 residues. The V gene lost 2 bases and the J gene lost 4 bases, with 12 bases spanning the gap. Per the germline V gene, CDR1 is MDHEN and CDR2 is SYDVKM. Here the CDR3 DNA reads TGTGCCAGCAGTTTAACAGGAGGGCGGTACAATGAGCAGTTCTTC. It encodes CASSLTGGRYNEQFF.

The genes are TRBV5-6 and TRBJ1-1, with D unresolved. Germline assignment: CDR1 SGHDT and CDR2 YYEEEE. Trimming cost V 2 bases and J 1 base, with 9 bases left between them. The CDR3 runs to 14 residues. CDR3 DNA sequence: TGTGCCAGCAGCTTAGTAGCATCGAACACTGAAGCTTTCTTT. It is translated as CASSLVASNTEAFF.